The 32 T cell receptor beta chains below were found in one sample sequenced in a study of T cell responses to AZD1222 COVID-19 vaccine. Assay used: immunoSEQ multiplex PCR; TCRdb lists only in-frame clones, some missing. Of around 100,000 clones listed, 75% to 95% are singletons. The sample was peripheral blood, taken on day 0 of AZD1222 vaccination. All receptors come from an adult in good health.

The chain has TRBV28 and TRBJ2-3; 10 positions match TRBD2. This CDR3 contains 17 residues. The germline V gene has CDR1 MDHEN and CDR2 SYDVKM. With 3 bases clipped from V and 5 bases from J, the junction kept 11 bases outside the gene matches. The CDR3: CASSFPPSGRGEDTQYF. CDR3 bases: TGTGCCAGCAGTTTTCCCCCTAGCGGGAGAGGAGAAGATACGCAGTATTTT.

This clone was counted once. This chain links TRBV19 with TRBJ2-2; D tentatively reads TRBD1 or TRBD2 (6 bases each). The length of the CDR3 is 12 residues. Germline lookup yields CDR1 LNHDA and CDR2 SQIVND (reference sequence). Trimming pared 3 bases from V and 9 bases from J, leaving 8 bases between. CDR3 loop: CASSIRGRELFF. DNA for the CDR3: TGTGCCAGTAGTATCCGGGGGCGGGAGCTGTTTTTT.

The V gene is TRBV28, the J gene TRBJ1-1; TRBD1 aligns across 7 bases. V shed 4 bases, J shed 9 bases, and the junction held 8 bases outside the gene matches. In germline, CDR1 is MDHEN, CDR2 SYDVKM. The CDR3 consists of 13 residues. The CDR3 sequence: CASSWGTGAKAFF. The CDR3 bases are TGTGCCAGCAGTTGGGGTACAGGGGCTAAAGCTTTCTTT.

The rearrangement uses TRBV6-5 and TRBJ2-7, with D unresolved. The CDR3 runs 14 residues. Germline CDR1 reads MNHEY; CDR2 reads SVGAGI. Between the trimmed V and J ends, which lost 8 bases and 2 bases, there was a span of 16 bases. CDR3 sequence: CASSLAIPTYEQYF. For the CDR3, the DNA is TGTGCCAGCTCACTGGCTATCCCAACCTACGAGCAGTACTTC.

This rearrangement joins TRBV11-2 to TRBJ2-1; 8 bases map to TRBD2. Germline values: CDR1 SGHAT, CDR2 FQNNGV. V was pared by 5 bases and J by 2 bases, with 11 bases of the junction left unmatched. This CDR3 region has 17 residues. The CDR3 nucleotides read TGTGCCAGCAGCCCCCCTTTATTAGCGGGACCCTACAATGAGCAGTTCTTC. Encoded protein: CASSPPLLAGPYNEQFF.

This rearrangement joins TRBV19 to TRBJ2-1, with D unclear. Germline CDR1 LNHDA, CDR2 SQIVND (reference sequence). V was pared by 7 bases and J by 2 bases, with 12 bases between. The CDR3 totals 14 residues. This CDR3 reads CASTTARPYNEQFF. The CDR3 coding sequence is TGTGCCAGTACCACTGCTCGACCCTACAATGAGCAGTTCTTC.

V usage is TRBV28 and J usage is TRBJ1-2; D may be TRBD1 (6 bases). Trimming took 6 bases from V and 4 from J, leaving 18 bases between them. CDR1 is MDHEN and CDR2 is SYDVKM in the germline V gene. This CDR3 is 15 amino acids long. In nucleotides, the CDR3 is TGTGCCAGCAGCCAAGAGGGAGGGACAAGCTATGGCTACACCTTC. It codes for CASSQEGGTSYGYTF.

The V call is TRBV14, the J call TRBJ2-7; D not certain. The CDR3 extends over 12 amino acids. Germline CDR1 is SGHDN and CDR2 is FVKESK. The germline V and J ends were trimmed by 2 bases and 5 bases, with 7 bases remaining between them. Here the CDR3 reads CASSQFVNEQYF. The CDR3 DNA follows: TGTGCCAGCAGCCAATTCGTCAACGAGCAGTACTTC.

As for this clone: The DNA is left out, because the CDR3 cannot be placed on it with certainty; the CDR3 is given as TCRdb lists it. The chain has TRBV12-2 and TRBJ2-7; the table gives TRBD2 as D, unverified against the DNA. TRBV12-2 is marked as a pseudogene. The CDR3 adds up to 14 amino acids, both ends counted. CDR3 sequence reads: CASRFGSGSYEQYF.

This clone was counted a few times. The chain recombines TRBV5-6 with TRBJ2-7, with D unclear. CDR3 size: 14 residues. Germline CDR1 is SGHDT and CDR2 is YYEEEE. The V gene lost 0 bases and the J gene lost 4 bases, with 11 bases spanning the gap. CDR3: CASSLGSDPYEQYF. The CDR3 DNA reads as TGTGCCAGCAGCTTGGGTTCCGACCCATACGAGCAGTACTTC.

This chain connects TRBV6-2 or TRBV6-3 to TRBJ1-1; 9 bases match TRBD1. CDR3 length: 17 amino acids. CDR1 and CDR2 (germline): MNHEY, SVGEGT. The J segment lost 1 base and the V segment lost 5 bases, leaving 11 bases of the junction unmatched. This CDR3 is CASSTSGDRVRNTEAFF. The CDR3 nucleotides are TGTGCCAGCAGTACCAGCGGGGACAGGGTGCGGAACACTGAAGCTTTCTTT.

As DNA, the CDR3 is TGTGCCAGCGGGGTGGGAGAGGAGCAGTACTTC. It encodes CASGVGEEQYF. The chain combines TRBV11-3 with TRBJ2-7; TRBD2 is a possible D gene (5 bases). CDR3 length: 11 residues. Trimming left V 8 bases short and J 7 bases short, with 12 bases between. Looked up from germline, CDR1 is SGHNT and CDR2 is YENEEA.

This clone is a singleton in its sample. The chain links TRBV7-9 to TRBJ2-1; possibly TRBD2 for D (6 bases). The CDR3 runs 15 residues. V was cut by 0 bases and J by 3 bases, with 9 bases left in between. Germline V gene lookup returns CDR1 SEHNR and CDR2 FQNEAQ (reference sequence). As DNA, the CDR3 is TGTGCCAGCAGCTTAGCGGGAGGTTACTACAATGAGCAGTTCTTC. This gives the protein CASSLAGGYYNEQFF.

The J gene is TRBJ2-2, the V gene TRBV19, with a weak D call TRBD2 (6 bases). This CDR3 has 14 amino acids. V lost 1 base to trimming and J lost 4 bases, with 7 bases between them. Germline CDR1 LNHDA, CDR2 SQIVND (reference sequence). DNA of the CDR3: TGTGCCAGTAGTATAGGCGGGACCACCGGGGAGCTGTTTTTT. Translated: CASSIGGTTGELFF. The full variable domain, with the rest looked up from reference TRBV19 and TRBJ2-2, is DGGITQSPKYLFRKEGQNVTLSCEQNLNHDAMYWYRQDPGQGLRLIYYSQIVNDFQKGDIAEGYSVSREKKESFPLTVTSAQKNPTAFYLCASSIGGTTGELFFGEGSRLTVL.

Only one count was recorded for this clone. This sequence joins TRBV18 and TRBJ1-5; TRBD1 agrees at 8 bases. In germline, CDR1 is KGHSH, CDR2 LQKENI. The trim removed 6 bases at V and 3 bases at J, leaving 10 bases unmatched. CDR3 length equals 16 residues. The CDR3 DNA is TGTGCCAGCTCTTCGGGAACAGGGGGTTCCAATCAGCCCCAGCATTTT. This encodes CASSSGTGGSNQPQHF.

The chain employs TRBV4-2 and TRBJ2-2; no definite D call. Trimming removed 4 bases from V and 4 bases from J, with 16 bases in between. The CDR3 runs 16 residues. Germline-derived CDR1 and CDR2 are LGHNA and YNFKEQ. DNA for the CDR3: TGTGCCAGCAGCCCCTTAGCAGAACTGGGCACCGGGGAGCTGTTTTTT. Translated, it gives CASSPLAELGTGELFF.

The chain combines TRBV9 with TRBJ2-1; 7 nucleotides match TRBD1. Per the germline V gene, CDR1 is SGDLS and CDR2 is YYNGEE. The length of the CDR3 is 15 residues. V lost 3 bases to trimming and J lost 5 bases; unmatched junction nucleotides: 8. CDR3 residues: CASSADRRPNNEQFF. In DNA form, the CDR3 reads TGTGCCAGCAGCGCGGACAGGCGCCCAAACAATGAGCAGTTCTTC.

This chain joins TRBV19 and TRBJ2-7, with a possible D match to TRBD2 (6 bases). Germline assignment: CDR1 LNHDA and CDR2 SQIVND (reference sequence). V was trimmed by 5 bases and J by 0 bases, leaving 14 bases between them. There are 15 residues in the CDR3. The CDR3 DNA is TGTGCCAGTAGTGCACCTTCACTAGCCTCCTACGAGCAGTACTTC. It is translated as CASSAPSLASYEQYF.

CDR3 DNA: TGTGCCAGCAGGGATAACAGGCCCTATGGCTACACCTTC. Encoded protein: CASRDNRPYGYTF. The gene calls are TRBV12-3 or TRBV12-4 and TRBJ1-2, with a possible D match to TRBD1 (5 bases). CDR3 length: 13 amino acids. V was trimmed by 6 bases and J by 4 bases, leaving 12 bases between them.

This rearrangement joins TRBV18 to TRBJ2-2; D gene uncertain. Trimming shortened V by 3 bases and J by 4 bases, and 9 bases separated the two germline ends. The V gene's germline CDR1 is KGHSH and CDR2 LQKENI. The CDR3 is made up of 14 amino acids. The CDR3 nucleotides are TGTGCCAGCTCACCGGGCAGTCGCACCGGGGAGCTGTTTTTT. It encodes CASSPGSRTGELFF.

V and J are TRBV21-1 and TRBJ1-2; the DNA was not compared with TRBD1, the D call given in the table. TRBV21-1 is marked as a pseudogene. The CDR3 runs 13 residues. The CDR3 region is CASSVRDRNGYTF. In DNA form, the CDR3 reads TGTGCCAGCAGCGTCCGGGACAGGAATGGCTACACCTTC.

This chain links TRBV9 with TRBJ1-6; D unresolved. Trimming removed 3 bases at V and 10 bases at J, with 14 bases between. This CDR3 comprises 14 residues. From germline, CDR1 is SGDLS and CDR2 YYNGEE. CDR3 coding DNA: TGTGCCAGCAGCGCCGAGGGAGGGCGGTCACCCCTCCACTTT. Its protein is CASSAEGGRSPLHF.

This clone was recorded once. The rearrangement uses TRBV19 and TRBJ1-4; TRBD1 matches at 9 bases. Germline values: CDR1 LNHDA, CDR2 SQIVND (reference sequence). The CDR3 contains 15 residues. With V trimmed by 6 bases and J by 8 bases, 10 bases remained unmatched. DNA for the CDR3: TGTGCCAGTAGCCACGGACAGGGGCGACGAGAAAAACTGTTTTTT. Its protein is CASSHGQGRREKLFF.

The chain has TRBV7-9 and TRBJ2-7; TRBD2 might be the D (5 bases). This CDR3 contains 16 residues. V was clipped by 5 bases and J by 3 bases, with 20 bases between them. CDR1 is SEHNR and CDR2 is FQNEAQ in the germline V gene (reference sequence). CDR3 DNA: TGTGCCAGCAGCGTCCATTATGCGGGCCAAGTCTACGAGCAGTACTTC. It codes for CASSVHYAGQVYEQYF.

The chain carries TRBV6-5 and TRBJ1-3; possibly TRBD1 for D (6 bases). The ends were cut back, 6 bases at V and 2 bases at J, with 8 bases in the middle. The CDR3 loop spans 13 amino acids. Germline lookup yields CDR1 MNHEY and CDR2 SVGAGI. The CDR3, as DNA: TGTGCCAGCAGGGCAGGGGCTGGAAACACCATATATTTT. It yields the protein CASRAGAGNTIYF.

This chain uses TRBV5-1 with TRBJ2-5; D may be TRBD1 (7 bases). The germline CDR1 and CDR2 sequences are SGHRS and YFSETQ. The CDR3 totals 14 residues. V lost 4 bases and J lost 5, with 15 bases in between. The DNA for the CDR3 is TGCGCCAGCAGCCGACAGGGAGGAGGGGAGACCCAGTACTTC. As protein: CASSRQGGGETQYF.

This clone was seen a few times. This chain links TRBV7-8 with TRBJ2-1; the match to TRBD2 covers 11 bases. CDR1 SGHVS and CDR2 FQNEAQ come from the germline V gene. This CDR3 region has 21 residues. V lost 4 bases to trimming and J lost 1 base; unmatched junction nucleotides: 18. Here the CDR3 reads CASSSWAIQTSGDLSYNEQFF. DNA for the CDR3: TGTGCCAGCAGCTCTTGGGCGATCCAGACTAGCGGGGACCTATCCTACAATGAGCAGTTCTTC.

This rearrangement joins TRBV19 to TRBJ2-1; TRBD1 matches 11 bases. Unmatched junction bases numbered 13, after V lost 4 bases and J lost 5 bases. The CDR3 is made up of 18 amino acids. The germline V gene encodes CDR1 LNHDA and CDR2 SQIVND (reference sequence). The CDR3 loop is CASSTGRPGTGGDNEQFF. Written as DNA, the CDR3 is TGTGCCAGTAGTACTGGAAGACCCGGGACAGGGGGGGACAATGAGCAGTTCTTC.

This rearrangement joins TRBV4-2 to TRBJ2-1; 14 nucleotides match TRBD2. The junction had 3 bases not matched to a gene; V was cut back by 3 bases and J by 8 bases. The CDR3 length is 15 residues. From germline, CDR1 is LGHNA and CDR2 YNFKEQ. In DNA, the CDR3 is TGTGCCAGCAGCCAGGGACTAGCGGGAGTATATGAGCAGTTCTTC. As protein: CASSQGLAGVYEQFF.

The chain links TRBV19 to TRBJ2-3; D perhaps matches TRBD2 (5 bases). V was clipped by 6 bases and J by 4 bases, with 20 bases between them. Looked up from germline, CDR1 is LNHDA and CDR2 is SQIVND (reference sequence). CDR3 length equals 16 residues. The CDR3 coding sequence is TGTGCCAGTAGCGGTCTGACTGGCGGAGCGGCAGATACGCAGTATTTT. Encoded protein: CASSGLTGGAADTQYF.

The chain joins TRBV6-5 to TRBJ2-7, with 12 bases that match TRBD2. From germline, CDR1 is MNHEY and CDR2 SVGAGI. The CDR3 covers 15 residues. Trimming at V came to 6 bases and at J to 3 bases, leaving 6 bases not matched to a gene. The chain's CDR3 is CASRKLAGGNYEQYF. CDR3 coding DNA: TGTGCCAGCAGAAAACTAGCGGGAGGTAACTACGAGCAGTACTTC.

The chain links TRBV24-1 to TRBJ2-7; tentatively, D is TRBD1 or TRBD2 (6 bases each). The germline V and J ends were trimmed by 2 bases and 0 bases, with 10 bases remaining between them. The CDR3 is 15 amino acids. Germline assignment: CDR1 KGHDR and CDR2 SFDVKD. This CDR3 is CATSDSGASSYEQYF. CDR3 coding DNA: TGTGCCACCAGTGATTCGGGGGCTAGCTCCTACGAGCAGTACTTC.